This TCR beta chain was sequenced during a study of T cells after yellow fever vaccination. Whole-study findings and limits: Abundant bulk-population clonotypes could contaminate the FACS-sorted repertoires. Subsequent booster samples again held most clones from primary vaccination (more than 95% CD4, over 80% CD8). The appearance of a small share of clonotypes in both CD4 and CD8 compartments was observed.

Germline CDR1 and CDR2: SGHTA and FQGNSA. V shed 5 bases and J shed 7 bases, with 14 bases lying between them. The CDR3 is 13 residues long. Template switching with 5'RACE generated the TCR cDNA and added a universal primer site and UMIs. TCRdb itself ran the 5' RACE reads through MiXCR, one entry per CDR3 protein. The repertoire has nearly 550,000 distinct CDR3 sequences, roughly 21% of them found once; the top ten carry 14%. This clonotype has just a few counts. The antigen is undetermined. The receptor's source is a man aged 25 to 45 who received the YFV17D yellow fever vaccine. J is TRBJ1-2 and V is TRBV7-2; TRBD1 might be the D (6 bases). Here the sequenced sample was PBMCs, taken 15 days after the yellow fever booster vaccination. The CDR3 sequence: CASSKTGARGYTF. The CDR3 region has the DNA TGTGCCAGCAGCAAGACAGGAGCCCGTGGCTACACCTTC.